The sequence of this T cell receptor beta chain was determined in a study of T cell changes during pregnancy in multiple sclerosis (dated by TCRdb to the late 2010s). Some background on the complete study: Changes in the T cell repertoire over the course of pregnancy were examined in this study in women with multiple sclerosis.

Libraries were constructed by the immunoSEQ multiplex PCR assay. Entries here come from immuneACCESS through TCRdb and include only in-frame sequences with V and J called. Some clones fail to appear in such tables; in the studies checked, an unresolved V gene covers under half of the shortfall, and the cause of the remainder is unknown. In this sample the table shows around 80,000 clones, approximately 95% of which occur a single time. About 0.99% of the sample rests with the top ten. A word on this clone: It lacks a known antigen. No per-base quality is available; no much larger clone lies one base away.

The V end gives up 6 bases and the J end 12 bases, leaving 10 bases in the junction not matched to a gene. Based on the germline V gene, the CDR1 and CDR2 sequences are MDHEN and SYDVKM. From the cysteine up to the phenylalanine, the CDR3 has a length of 13 residues. This entry keeps only the CDR3 DNA: 39 bases, framed from base 1. This receptor was taken from a female donor in good health, enrolled as a control in a pregnancy study. The chain employs TRBV28 and TRBJ1-4, with 7 middle bases fitting TRBD1. This specimen was peripheral blood, taken in the second trimester of pregnancy. The CDR3 sequence is CASRLGGRGELFF. In nucleotides, the sequence is TGTGCCAGCAGATTGGGGGGCAGGGGGGAACTGTTTTTT.